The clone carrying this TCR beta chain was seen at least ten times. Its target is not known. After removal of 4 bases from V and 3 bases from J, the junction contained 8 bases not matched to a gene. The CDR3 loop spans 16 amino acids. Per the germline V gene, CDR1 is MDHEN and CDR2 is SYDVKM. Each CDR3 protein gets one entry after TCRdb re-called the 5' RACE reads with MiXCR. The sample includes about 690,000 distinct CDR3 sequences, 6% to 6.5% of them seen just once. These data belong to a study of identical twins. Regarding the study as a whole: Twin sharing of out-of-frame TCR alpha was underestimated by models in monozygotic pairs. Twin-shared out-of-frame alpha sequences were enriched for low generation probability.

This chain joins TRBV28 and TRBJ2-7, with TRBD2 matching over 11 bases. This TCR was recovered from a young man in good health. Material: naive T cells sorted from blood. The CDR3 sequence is CASSSPWTSGYYEQYF. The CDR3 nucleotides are TGTGCCAGCAGTTCCCCATGGACTAGCGGGTACTACGAGCAGTACTTC.